This T cell receptor beta chain is drawn from a study of CD8+ T cells in alopecia areata. Study-level information: Patients in the study were on tofacitinib for 6 to 18 months, then off it for 6 months.

Remarks on this clone: Its antigen remains unknown.

Treatment indicated: oral pan-JAK inhibitor, 5-10 mg twice daily. Following RNA extraction, reverse transcription yielded cDNA that acted as the sequencing template. Repertoires were generated with immunoSEQ multiplex PCR, while TCRdb's copy carries only in-frame clones and drops some. Of under 200,000 clones listed, roughly two thirds are singletons. Findings and limits, study-wide: More clonal than normal scalp was lesional scalp, particularly alopecia totalis/universalis. Scalp data also include sequences from resident alphabeta T cells of normal skin.

This TCR was sampled from a human donor with alopecia areata. Material: CD4+ T cells sorted from blood, obtained at week 4, from a patient treated with tofacitinib.

CDR3 protein: CASASGAQETQYF. The CDR3 DNA is TGTGCCAGCGCTAGCGGGGCGCAAGAGACCCAGTACTTC. The genes are TRBV5-4 and TRBJ2-5; 9 positions agree with TRBD2. After removal of 7 bases from V and 2 bases from J, the junction contained 3 bases not matched to a gene. In germline, CDR1 is SGHNT, CDR2 YYREEE (reference sequence). The CDR3 is 13 residues long. Filled out from reference TRBV5-4 and TRBJ2-5, the complete variable domain reads ETGVTQSPTHLIKTRGQQVTLRCSSQSGHNTVSWYQQALGQGPQFIFQYYREEENGRGNFPPRFSGLQFPNYSSELNVNALELDDSALYLCASASGAQETQYFGPGTRLLVL.